The 8 T cell receptor beta chains in this list originate from one sample, sequenced in a study of blood T cell repertoires in COVID-19 (dated by TCRdb to the early 2020s). The library was obtained by the immunoSEQ multiplex PCR assay. This immuneACCESS table, as held by TCRdb, lists in-frame sequences with V and J called but not all clones. Of the missing ones, under half trace to an unresolved V gene in checked studies; the others have no known cause. This sample has about 170,000 clones in its table, and around 90% of those were observed once. The ten largest clones add up to 2.5% of the sample. The sequenced sample consisted of peripheral blood. These TCRs come from a woman aged 80 or over with COVID-19, enrolled during active disease.

This CDR3 reads CASSLTVSSYNEQFF. The DNA of the CDR3 is TGTGCCAGCAGCTTAACAGTGAGCTCCTACAATGAGCAGTTCTTC. The chain employs TRBV7-3 and TRBJ2-1; D is unresolved. Germline CDR1 reads SGHTA; CDR2 reads FQGTGA. This CDR3 contains 15 residues. V was cut by 0 bases and J by 0 bases, with 6 bases left in between. The variable domain in full, with the rest retrieved from reference TRBV7-3 and TRBJ2-1, is GAGVSQTPSNKVTEKGKYVELRCDPISGHTALYWYRQSLGQGPEFLIYFQGTGAADDSGLPNDRFFAVRPEGSVSTLKIQRTERGDSAVYLCASSLTVSSYNEQFFGPGTRLTVL.

The V and J genes are TRBV7-2 and TRBJ2-3; 12 bases are shared with TRBD2. CDR3 length: 15 residues. The ends lost 6 bases at V and 6 bases at J; junction bases unmatched: 7. CDR1 and CDR2 from the germline V gene are SGHTA and FQGNSA. The CDR3 DNA is TGTGCCAGCAGTCTCGCTAGCGGGGGGGTGGATACGCAGTATTTT. Translated: CASSLASGGVDTQYF.

V usage is TRBV28 and J usage is TRBJ2-5; 7 bases align to TRBD1. V dropped 7 bases and J dropped 5; count of bases not matched to a gene: 7. CDR1 is MDHEN and CDR2 is SYDVKM in the germline V gene. The CDR3 runs to 13 residues. CDR3 in DNA: TGTGCCAGCAAGGGACAGAACAGGGAGACCCAGTACTTC. Encoded protein: CASKGQNRETQYF.

This rearrangement joins TRBV7-2 to TRBJ2-5, with a possible D match to TRBD2 (5 bases). CDR3 length: 15 residues. Per germline, CDR1 SGHTA and CDR2 FQGNSA. The ends were cut back, 5 bases at V and 1 base at J, with 14 bases in the middle. The CDR3 bases are TGTGCCAGCAGCCTCAACCGACTACGCCAAGAGACCCAGTACTTC. This translates into CASSLNRLRQETQYF. Filled out from reference TRBV7-2 and TRBJ2-5, the complete variable domain reads GAGVSQSPSNKVTEKGKDVELRCDPISGHTALYWYRQSLGQGLEFLIYFQGNSAPDKSGLPSDRFSAERTGGSVSTLTIQRTQQEDSAVYLCASSLNRLRQETQYFGPGTRLLVL.

The chain links TRBV6-2 or TRBV6-3 to TRBJ1-4; D is unclear. This CDR3 has 17 residues. V gave up 4 bases and J gave up 7 bases, with 22 bases separating them. The germline CDR1 and CDR2 sequences are MNHEY and SVGEGT. The CDR3 sequence is CASSSGFGGDSGEKLFF. In DNA, the CDR3 is TGTGCCAGCAGTTCGGGGTTTGGCGGGGATTCGGGTGAAAAACTGTTTTTT.

The chain couples TRBV25-1 to TRBJ1-3, with TRBD1 as a possible D gene (6 bases). The ends were cut back, 3 bases at V and 4 bases at J, with 10 bases in the middle. This CDR3 comprises 14 residues. Germline V lookup: CDR1 MGHDK, CDR2 SYGVNS. CDR3 sequence: CASSDRGSGNTIYF. The CDR3 DNA reads TGTGCCAGCAGTGACAGGGGCTCAGGAAACACCATATATTTT. The full variable domain, completed using reference TRBV25-1 and TRBJ1-3, is EADIYQTPRYLVIGTGKKITLECSQTMGHDKMYWYQQDPGMELHLIHYSYGVNSTEKGDLSSESTVSRIRTEHFPLTLESARPSHTSQYLCASSDRGSGNTIYFGEGSWLTVV.

The rearrangement joins TRBV18 to TRBJ2-7; D not certain. The CDR3 covers 12 residues. CDR1 and CDR2 (germline): KGHSH, LQKENI. The germline V and J ends were trimmed by 6 bases and 4 bases, with 10 bases remaining between them. The CDR3 sequence is CASSPRRYEQYF. CDR3 nucleotide sequence: TGTGCCAGCTCGCCTAGGCGTTACGAGCAGTACTTC. The whole variable domain, filled in from reference TRBV18 and TRBJ2-7, reads NAGVMQNPRHLVRRRGQEARLRCSPMKGHSHVYWYRQLPEEGLKFMVYLQKENIIDESGMPKERFSAEFPKEGPSILRIQQVVRGDSAAYFCASSPRRYEQYFGPGTRLTVT.

The CDR3 nucleotides are TGCACCAGCACCCCCCCGGGCGGGAGGGACAATGAGCAGTTCTTC. Residues: CTSTPPGGRDNEQFF. The V call is TRBV1, the J call TRBJ2-1; the D call of TRBD2 is as the table states it, not checked on the DNA. TRBV1 is labeled a pseudogene. The CDR3 loop spans 15 amino acids.